One TCR beta chain is described in this entry. The antigen is undetermined. This sample is part of a study of shared clonotypes between healthy human individuals. General study findings and limits: Clonotypes that were shared across a handful of donors made up around 4.6% of naive CD4 clonotypes.

Positively selected for CCR7, the CD45RO-negative cells used as naive CD8 cells excluded terminally differentiated effector memory CD45RA+ cells. Donors, healthy HIV-negative adults, lacked recent acute infections or vaccinations. The assay ran at deep level. Study processing details: ImmunoSEQ junction-only sequences lacked quality scores, so their filtering differed. Measured with immunoSEQ multiplex PCR; TCRdb has only the in-frame clones, and not every one. That table supplies the V and J calls and clone size; D and trimming were determined from the DNA. The sample lists approximately 720,000 clones; roughly 94% were seen once. The length of the CDR3 is 11 residues. J gave up 6 bases and V 10 bases, and 4 bases lay outside the gene matches. Germline V CDR1 and CDR2: SNHLY, FYNNEI.

This chain connects TRBV2 to TRBJ2-3, with 7 nucleotides matching TRBD1. The source material was naive CD8+ T cells sorted from blood. This receptor was identified in a man aged 30 to 45 in good health. The CDR3 coding sequence is TGTGCCACGACAGGGCGGGATACGCAGTATTTT. It is translated as CATTGRDTQYF.